The TCR beta chain under discussion was sequenced for a study of control samples from healthy donors and cancer patients (TCRdb year 2020). The protocol used for the library was the immunoSEQ multiplex PCR assay. Drawn from immuneACCESS, this table holds only the in-frame rearrangements with V and J called that TCRdb kept. Clones are partly lost; checked studies trace under half to an unresolved V gene and leave the rest unexplained. For this sample there are some 20,000 clones; around 90% appear just once. In total, the top ten clones hold just over 9% of the sample. In the case of this clone: What antigen it recognizes has not been identified. Base-call qualities are not available, and no considerably larger clone is one nucleotide away.

Looking up the germline V gene yields CDR1 SGHNT and CDR2 YENEEA. The CDR3 measures 14 amino acids from cysteine to phenylalanine. Just the 42-base CDR3 DNA is kept, in frame starting at base 1. Ends trimmed: V by 5 bases, J by 2 bases; bases unmatched to a gene: 3. The rearrangement joined TRBV11-3 to TRBJ2-5; TRBD1 lines up with 9 middle nucleotides. The TCR was taken from a woman in her fifties or sixties with head and neck cancer. Material for sequencing was PBMCs. CDR3 protein: CASSPGQGQETQYF. The bases read TGTGCCAGCAGCCCGGGACAGGGTCAAGAGACCCAGTACTTC. Where the CDR3 stops, the reference TRBV11-3 and TRBJ2-5 genes take over; the full variable domain is EAGVVQSPRYKIIEKKQPVAFWCNPISGHNTLYWYLQNLGQGPELLIRYENEEAVDDSQLPKDRFSAERLKGVDSTLKIQPAELGDSAVYLCASSPGQGQETQYFGPGTRLLVL.